The entry that follows covers one T cell receptor beta chain sequence. Its cognate antigen is unknown. J was trimmed by 5 bases and V by 5 bases; bases with no gene match: 13. Germline values: CDR1 MDHEN, CDR2 SYDVKM. The CDR3 totals 17 residues. The libraries were made with immunoSEQ v3. Sequencing was performed with immunoSEQ multiplex PCR; in TCRdb, only in-frame clones are kept and a portion is missing. The sample has approximately 92,000 clones; around three fifths are singletons. This sample stems from a study of TIL therapy for anti-PD-1-resistant metastatic lung cancer. Turning to the study itself: Tumors carried a median 1.5 non-synonymous mutations per megabase. Study-wide points: TIL cultures after expansion showed higher clonality and lower diversity than baseline tumor (median about 6% vs 30%).

As for time point: pre-treatment sample, taken before nivolumab and TIL therapy. The tumor samples were excised metastases, mostly pleural nodules or supraclavicular lymph nodes. Stage 4 NSCLC adults joined between October 2017 and January 2020. The chain couples TRBV28 to TRBJ2-2, with 8 bases lining up with TRBD2. The receptor was isolated from a person between 25 and 79 years old with non-small cell lung cancer. Sample: tumor tissue, taken at baseline. DNA for the CDR3: TGTGCCAGCAGTCCCGCCGGAGCGGGAGCCGGGACCGGGGAGCTGTTTTTT. This encodes CASSPAGAGAGTGELFF.